Listed here are 5 T cell receptor beta chains from one sample, sequenced in a study of blood T cells in healthy people across ages. A second about 7 to 11 cycle PCR used barcoded and J-beta primers. TCRdb re-analysed the 5' RACE reads in MiXCR, keeping a single row per CDR3 protein. There are almost 800,000 distinct CDR3 sequences in the sample; roughly 64% occur only once, and 20% to 25% lies in the top ten. Sequencing was carried out using blood. The receptors shown here come from a man between 25 and 39 years old in good health.

The V and J genes are TRBV28 and TRBJ1-2; TRBD1 matches 7 bases. This CDR3 is built from 14 residues. From germline, CDR1 is MDHEN and CDR2 SYDVKM. The V segment lost 6 bases and the J segment 8 bases; nucleotides outside the gene matches: 12. In nucleotides, the CDR3 is TGTGCCAGCAGGTTAATCGACAGGGTTGACGGCTACACCTTC. It yields the protein CASRLIDRVDGYTF.

This clonotype occurred a few times. V gene TRBV4-3 combines with J gene TRBJ2-7; 7 bases are a match to TRBD1. The germline V gene has CDR1 LGHNA and CDR2 YSLEER. Trimming at V came to 2 bases and at J to 2 bases, leaving 6 bases not matched to a gene. The CDR3 is 15 residues long. CDR3 region: CASSQRGQVPYEQYF. The CDR3 coding sequence is TGCGCCAGCAGCCAAAGGGGGCAGGTTCCCTACGAGCAGTACTTC.

This clonotype was observed many times. The V call is TRBV20-1, the J call TRBJ1-1; possible D gene TRBD1, 5 bases. In germline, CDR1 is DFQATT, CDR2 SNEGSKA (reference sequence). Trimming removed 3 bases from V and 4 bases from J, with 18 bases in between. The CDR3 is 15 amino acids. The CDR3 protein is CSASGAMAVGTEAFF. CDR3 DNA sequence: TGCAGTGCTAGTGGGGCCATGGCTGTGGGCACTGAAGCTTTCTTT.

This clonotype was detected a few times. J is TRBJ2-7 and V is TRBV27; perhaps TRBD2 as D (7 bases). Germline V gene lookup returns CDR1 MNHEY and CDR2 SMNVEV (reference sequence). CDR3 length: 13 residues. Trimming removed 6 bases at V and 3 bases at J, with 12 bases between. The CDR3 DNA sequence: TGTGCCAGCAGCCCAGCGGGACACTACGAGCAGTACTTC. Amino acids: CASSPAGHYEQYF.

The chain has TRBV3-1 and TRBJ2-3, with D possibly TRBD2 on 5 matching bases. CDR1 and CDR2 (germline): LGHDT, YNNKEL (reference sequence). The CDR3 loop spans 14 amino acids. The germline V and J ends were trimmed by 0 bases and 9 bases, with 13 bases remaining between them. CDR3 nucleotide sequence: TGTGCCAGCAGCCAAGAACATCTGACGGGAACGCAGTATTTT. Amino acids: CASSQEHLTGTQYF.